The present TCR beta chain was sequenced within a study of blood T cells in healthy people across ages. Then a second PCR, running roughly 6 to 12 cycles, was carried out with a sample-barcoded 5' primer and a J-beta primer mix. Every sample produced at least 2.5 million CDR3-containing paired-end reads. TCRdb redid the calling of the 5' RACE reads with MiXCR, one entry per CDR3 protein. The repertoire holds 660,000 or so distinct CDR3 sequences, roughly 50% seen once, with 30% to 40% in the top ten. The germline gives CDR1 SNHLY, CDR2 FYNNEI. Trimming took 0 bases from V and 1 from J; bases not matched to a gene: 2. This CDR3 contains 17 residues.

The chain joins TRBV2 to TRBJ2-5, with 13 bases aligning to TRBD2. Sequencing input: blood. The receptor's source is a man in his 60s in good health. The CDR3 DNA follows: TGTGCCAGCAGTGAAGCGAGGACTAGCGGGGGCCAAGAGACCCAGTACTTC. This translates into CASSEARTSGGQETQYF.